The 19 T cell receptor beta chains listed next were all sequenced from one sample in a study of T cell responses to AZD1222 COVID-19 vaccine. TCRdb keeps only in-frame clones here, not all; method: immunoSEQ multiplex PCR. The sample has about 110,000 clones, roughly 88% seen once. Source: peripheral blood, taken on day 0 of MenACWY control vaccination. The receptors were sampled from an adult in good health.

This clone was counted once. The chain links TRBV21-1 to TRBJ2-2; the D segment call TRBD1 is taken from the table without a DNA check. TRBV21-1 is listed as a pseudogene. CDR3 length equals 18 residues. For the CDR3, the DNA is TGTGCCAGCAGCACAAACCGCCGGGACAGGGGCCTCGCCGGGGAGCTGTTTTTT. It codes for CASSTNRRDRGLAGELFF.

V and J are TRBV5-4 and TRBJ1-1; D ambiguous. The CDR3 spans 14 residues. Germline V lookup: CDR1 SGHNT, CDR2 YYREEE (reference sequence). V gave up 0 bases and J gave up 1 base, with 7 bases separating them. CDR3 DNA: TGTGCCAGCAGCTTGGTGGTGGGGAACACTGAAGCTTTCTTT. It is translated as CASSLVVGNTEAFF.

This chain uses TRBV2 with TRBJ2-1; 13 nucleotides match TRBD2. Germline V gives CDR1 SNHLY, CDR2 FYNNEI. The V gene end was trimmed by 6 bases and the J gene end by 4 bases; junction bases not matched to a gene: 3. The length of the CDR3 is 15 residues. Written as DNA, the CDR3 is TGTGCCAGCAGGCCGGGACTAGCGGGATACAATGAGCAGTTCTTC. Protein sequence: CASRPGLAGYNEQFF.

V and J are TRBV24-1 and TRBJ2-1; D is unclear. Between the trimmed V and J ends, which lost 2 bases and 4 bases, there was a span of 5 bases. Germline V CDR1 and CDR2: KGHDR, SFDVKD. The CDR3 is 13 residues long. In nucleotides, the CDR3 is TGTGCCACCAGTGATTCCATGTACAATGAGCAGTTCTTC. The encoded protein is CATSDSMYNEQFF.

This clone has more than one count but fewer than ten. This chain uses TRBV5-1 with TRBJ2-7; 11 nucleotides match TRBD2. From germline, CDR1 is SGHRS and CDR2 YFSETQ. The CDR3 spans 15 residues. V trimming: 7 bases; J trimming: 0 bases; junction bases outside the gene matches: 6. Written as DNA, the CDR3 is TGCGCCAGCGGGCTAGCGGGGGGACTCTCCTACGAGCAGTACTTC. Its protein is CASGLAGGLSYEQYF.

The genes are TRBV27 and TRBJ2-7; D gene ambiguous. The CDR3 consists of 13 residues. From germline, CDR1 is MNHEY and CDR2 SMNVEV (reference sequence). Trimming left V 0 bases short and J 3 bases short, with 6 bases between. This CDR3 reads CASSLSSNYEQYF. The DNA of the CDR3 is TGTGCCAGCAGTTTATCGAGCAACTACGAGCAGTACTTC.

The chain is built from TRBV28 and TRBJ1-5; D is unclear. The CDR3 loop spans 13 amino acids. In germline, CDR1 is MDHEN, CDR2 SYDVKM. The V end lost 4 bases, the J end lost 1 base, and 5 bases lay between the germline ends. DNA for the CDR3: TGTGCCAGCAGTTATGGCAGCAATCAGCCCCAGCATTTT. Translated: CASSYGSNQPQHF.

The chain couples TRBV28 to TRBJ1-5; no definite D call. V was trimmed by 6 bases and J by 9 bases, leaving 15 bases between them. Germline CDR1 is MDHEN and CDR2 is SYDVKM. CDR3 size: 13 residues. CDR3 nucleotides: TGTGCCAGCAGCACCCTCAGCCGGAGGCCCCAGCATTTT. Encoded protein: CASSTLSRRPQHF.

This clone showed up just once. The chain links TRBV4-1 to TRBJ1-2; 10 nucleotides match TRBD1. The CDR3 consists of 15 residues. The germline V gene encodes CDR1 MGHRA and CDR2 YSYEKL. Losses at the gene ends were 1 base for V and 12 bases for J; bases not matched to a gene: 11. The CDR3 sequence is CASSQGGGTGAPNTF. In nucleotides, the CDR3 is TGCGCCAGCAGCCAAGGGGGTGGGACAGGGGCCCCCAACACCTTC.

The chain carries TRBV11-2 and TRBJ2-1; D is tentatively TRBD1 or TRBD2 (5 bases each). The germline gives CDR1 SGHAT, CDR2 FQNNGV. The V end was cut by 5 bases, the J end by 10 bases, with 18 bases between. The CDR3 runs 14 residues. The CDR3 loop is CASSGLGVLWEQFF. The CDR3 nucleotides read TGTGCCAGCAGCGGTCTGGGGGTTCTCTGGGAGCAGTTCTTC.

The V gene is TRBV5-1, the J gene TRBJ2-3; 8 nucleotides align to TRBD2. V gave up 0 bases and J gave up 5 bases; unmatched junction bases: 5. Germline CDR1 SGHRS, CDR2 YFSETQ. The CDR3 loop spans 15 amino acids. The CDR3 region has the DNA TGCGCCAGCAGCTTGGCGGGAGGGCCGGTAGATACGCAGTATTTT. It codes for CASSLAGGPVDTQYF.

V is TRBV7-2 and J is TRBJ1-1; no clear D. CDR1 is SGHTA, CDR2 FQGNSA, per germline. The V gene lost 4 bases and the J gene lost 6 bases, with 12 bases spanning the gap. This CDR3 is built from 13 residues. The CDR3 protein is CASSSRERAEAFF. The CDR3 DNA reads TGTGCCAGCAGCTCCCGGGAGAGGGCTGAAGCTTTCTTT.

The chain is built from TRBV6-6 and TRBJ1-2; D is perhaps TRBD1 (5 bases). Between the trimmed V and J ends, which lost 0 bases and 7 bases, there was a span of 15 bases. Germline-derived CDR1 and CDR2 are MNHNY and SVGAGI (reference sequence). The CDR3 extends over 15 amino acids. CDR3 sequence (DNA): TGTGCCAGCAGTTACTCAGTGACAGAGGCAGGTGGCTACACCTTC. Protein sequence: CASSYSVTEAGGYTF.

CDR3 coding DNA: TGTGCCATCAGCCCGCTCCTGTCGGGGGACACAGATACGCAGTATTTT. This translates into CAISPLLSGDTDTQYF. This chain uses TRBV10-3 with TRBJ2-3; D perhaps matches TRBD2 (6 bases). V lost 6 bases, J lost 2 bases, and 18 bases lay in between. Germline CDR1 is ENHRY and CDR2 is SYGVKD. The length of the CDR3 is 16 residues.

The CDR3 protein is CASSATGYGELFF. The CDR3, as DNA: TGTGCCAGCAGCGCCACAGGGTATGGGGAGCTGTTTTTT. The rearrangement joins TRBV11-1 to TRBJ2-2, with D possibly TRBD1 on 6 matching bases. This CDR3 contains 13 residues. Germline CDR1 SGHAT, CDR2 FQDESV (reference sequence). Trimming stripped 5 bases from V and 8 bases from J, with 12 bases between. The full variable domain, its missing parts supplied by reference TRBV11-1 and TRBJ2-2, is EAEVAQSPRYKITEKSQAVAFWCDPISGHATLYWYRQILGQGPELLVQFQDESVVDDSQLPKDRFSAERLKGVDSTLKIQPAELGDSAMYLCASSATGYGELFFGEGSRLTVL.

This chain joins TRBV18 and TRBJ2-2; TRBD2 matches at 8 bases. Germline CDR1 reads KGHSH; CDR2 reads LQKENI. With V trimmed by 6 bases and J by 4 bases, 7 bases remained unmatched. The CDR3 covers 15 residues. As DNA, the CDR3 is TGTGCCAGCTCCCGGGGGGGGGCCACCACCGGGGAGCTGTTTTTT. It yields the protein CASSRGGATTGELFF. The full variable domain, its missing parts supplied by reference TRBV18 and TRBJ2-2, is NAGVMQNPRHLVRRRGQEARLRCSPMKGHSHVYWYRQLPEEGLKFMVYLQKENIIDESGMPKERFSAEFPKEGPSILRIQQVVRGDSAAYFCASSRGGATTGELFFGEGSRLTVL.

The chain recombines TRBV2 with TRBJ2-1; 7 bases map to TRBD1. The junction had 8 bases not matched to a gene; V was cut back by 7 bases and J by 2 bases. The CDR3 totals 15 residues. Per germline, CDR1 SNHLY and CDR2 FYNNEI. The CDR3 region has the DNA TGTGCCAGCACCCCCGACAGGGTCGCCTACAATGAGCAGTTCTTC. Its translation: CASTPDRVAYNEQFF.

V gene TRBV19 combines with J gene TRBJ2-7, with 8 bases lining up with TRBD1. Trimming cost V 9 bases and J 6 bases; bases outside gene matches: 10. Germline V gene sequence: CDR1 LNHDA, CDR2 SQIVND (reference sequence). CDR3 length: 13 residues. CDR3 nucleotide sequence: TGTGCCAGCAGGACTTCAGGGGGCTTCGAGCAGTACTTC. Protein product: CASRTSGGFEQYF. The whole variable domain, filled in from reference TRBV19 and TRBJ2-7, reads DGGITQSPKYLFRKEGQNVTLSCEQNLNHDAMYWYRQDPGQGLRLIYYSQIVNDFQKGDIAEGYSVSREKKESFPLTVTSAQKNPTAFYLCASRTSGGFEQYFGPGTRLTVT.

The chain employs TRBV12-3 or TRBV12-4 and TRBJ1-6; 7 bases are a match to TRBD1. J lost 7 bases, V lost 10 bases, and 4 bases had no gene match. The CDR3 sequence is 12 residues long. CDR3 sequence reads: CATGTVNSPLHF. DNA of the CDR3: TGTGCCACCGGGACAGTAAATTCACCCCTCCACTTT.